This T cell receptor (beta chain) was documented in a study of technical replicates of blood from a handful of donors. Repertoires were generated with immunoSEQ multiplex PCR, while TCRdb's copy carries only in-frame clones and drops some. The repertoire holds 50,000 or so clones, with 90% to 95% as singletons. Sequenced: PBMCs. This TCR came from a human donor in good health. Some clones in this sample may be carry-over from other donors' samples.

CDR3 bases: TGTGCCAGCAGCCAAGAGCCGGTAGATACGCAGTATTTT. This codes for CASSQEPVDTQYF. This sequence joins TRBV4-2 and TRBJ2-3, with D hard to call. V was pared by 0 bases and J by 5 bases, with 6 bases between. This CDR3 spans 13 amino acids. Germline values: CDR1 LGHNA, CDR2 YNFKEQ.